The clone carrying this T cell receptor (beta chain) was seen ten or more times. Its antigen is not identified. Roughly 9.2 milliliters was the volume of peripheral blood drawn from each donor. Combining a sample-barcoded 5' primer with a J-beta primer mix, a second PCR ran for roughly 6 to 12 cycles. TCRdb re-called the 5' RACE reads with MiXCR, one entry per CDR3 protein. The data show around 650,000 distinct CDR3 sequences, with approximately 29% seen just once and 15% held by the top ten. CDR3 length equals 15 residues. Looked up from germline, CDR1 is MDHEN and CDR2 is SYDVKM. V lost 7 bases to trimming and J lost 1 base, with 17 bases between them. This entry comes from a study of blood T cells in healthy people across ages. Study overall: The capture of about one barcoded beta molecule per two T cells was achieved by template switching. Study-wide results and limits: In older individuals, TCR beta diversity per million T cells was lower, falling roughly linearly with age. Compared with aged donors, long-lived donors showed fewer expanded clones, suggesting selection.

The sequenced material came from blood. The origin of this receptor is a woman of 80 years or more in good health. This chain joins TRBV28 and TRBJ2-7; D possibly matches TRBD1 or TRBD2 (5 bases each). The CDR3, as DNA: TGTGCCAGCACCTCGGGACCTTTAACTTCCTACGAGCAGTACTTC. This sequence encodes CASTSGPLTSYEQYF.